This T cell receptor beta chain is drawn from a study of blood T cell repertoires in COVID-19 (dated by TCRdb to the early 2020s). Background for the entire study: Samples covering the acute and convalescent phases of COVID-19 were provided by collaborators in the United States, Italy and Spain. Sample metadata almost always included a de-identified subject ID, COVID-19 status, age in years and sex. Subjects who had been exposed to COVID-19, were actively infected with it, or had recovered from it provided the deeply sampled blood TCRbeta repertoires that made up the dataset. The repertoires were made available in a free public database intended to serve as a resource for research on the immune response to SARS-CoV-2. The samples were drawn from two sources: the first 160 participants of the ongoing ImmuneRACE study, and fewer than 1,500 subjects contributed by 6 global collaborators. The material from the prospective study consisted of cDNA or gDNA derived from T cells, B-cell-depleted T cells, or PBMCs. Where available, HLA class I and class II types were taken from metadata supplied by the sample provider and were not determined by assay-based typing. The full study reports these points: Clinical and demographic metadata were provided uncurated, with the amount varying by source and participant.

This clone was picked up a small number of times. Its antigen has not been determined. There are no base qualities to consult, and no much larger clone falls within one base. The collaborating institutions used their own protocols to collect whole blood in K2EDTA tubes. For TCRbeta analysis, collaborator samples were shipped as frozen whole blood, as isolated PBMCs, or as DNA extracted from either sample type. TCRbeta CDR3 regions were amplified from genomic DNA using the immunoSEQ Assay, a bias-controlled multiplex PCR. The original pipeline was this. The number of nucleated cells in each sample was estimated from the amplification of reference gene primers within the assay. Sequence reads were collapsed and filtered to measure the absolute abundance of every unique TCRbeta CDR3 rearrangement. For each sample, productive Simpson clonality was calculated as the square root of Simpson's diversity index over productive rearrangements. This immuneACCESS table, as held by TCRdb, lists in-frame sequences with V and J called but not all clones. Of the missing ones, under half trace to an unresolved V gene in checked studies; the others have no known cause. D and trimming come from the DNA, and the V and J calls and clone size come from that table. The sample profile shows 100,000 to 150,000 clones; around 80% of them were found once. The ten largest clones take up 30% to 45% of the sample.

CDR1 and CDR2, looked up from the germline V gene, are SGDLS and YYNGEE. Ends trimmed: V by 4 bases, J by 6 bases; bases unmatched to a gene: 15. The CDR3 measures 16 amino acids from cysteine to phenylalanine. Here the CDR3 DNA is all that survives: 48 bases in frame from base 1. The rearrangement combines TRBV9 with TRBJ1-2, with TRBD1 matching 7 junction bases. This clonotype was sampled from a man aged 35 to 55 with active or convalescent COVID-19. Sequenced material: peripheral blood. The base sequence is TGTGCCAGCAGCCTAACTACACGTTTAACAGGGGATGGCTACACCTTC. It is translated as CASSLTTRLTGDGYTF.